These T cell receptor beta chains were read from a single sample in a study of graft-versus-host responses after intestinal transplantation. Some clones are missing from TCRdb's copy, which holds only in-frame ones; the method was immunoSEQ multiplex PCR. The repertoire has several thousand clones, roughly 30% of them found once; the top ten carry around 1.9%. Sequences were derived from alloreactive CD8+ T cells from a mixed lymphocyte reaction culture, sampled before intestinal transplant. Source of these receptors: a human patient who received an intestinal transplant. Both conserved end residues are part of each CDR3. D genes are given only for firm matches. Where a row states a size, it is once, few, many or the class of an expanded clone; other rows omit it.

V,size,D,J,DNA,CDR3
TRBV7-9,few,TRBD2,TRBJ2-5,TGTGCCAGCAGCTCGACGCGGGGGTCCCAGGAGGAGACCCAGTACTTC,CASSSTRGSQEETQYF
TRBV9,few,TRBD1,TRBJ2-1,TGTGCCAGCAGCCCTACAGGGGGATCCTACAATGAGCAGTTCTTC,CASSPTGGSYNEQFF
TRBV5-1,.,.,TRBJ2-1,TGCGCCAGCAGCTTGTCCCTCCACAGCTCCTACAATGAGCAGTTCTTC,CASSLSLHSSYNEQFF
TRBV7-9,.,.,TRBJ1-4,TGTGCCAGCAGACCAGACAGTCCCAATGAAAAACTGTTTTTT,CASRPDSPNEKLFF
TRBV27,.,TRBD1,TRBJ2-1,TGTGCCAGCAGTTCGACAGGGATCAATGAGCAGTTCTTC,CASSSTGINEQFF
TRBV19,medium-sized,.,TRBJ1-1,TGTGCCAGTAGGTTTTCGGTCACTGAAGCTTTCTTT,CASRFSVTEAFF
TRBV29-1,few,TRBD1,TRBJ1-1,TGCAGCGTCAAAGACAGGGGGACTGAAGCTTTCTTT,CSVKDRGTEAFF
TRBV7-2,.,.,TRBJ2-1,TGTGCCAGCAGCTTCGATCCAGCCCGCGGGCAGTTCTTC,CASSFDPARGQFF
TRBV4-2,few,.,TRBJ2-5,TGTGCCAGCAGCCAAGGCCACCGGACAGAACAAGAGACCCAGTACTTC,CASSQGHRTEQETQYF
TRBV27,few,.,TRBJ2-1,TGTGCCAGCAGTTTCGGGGGTCCGACCTACAATGAGCAGTTCTTC,CASSFGGPTYNEQFF
TRBV7-8,few,.,TRBJ2-2,TGTGCCAGCAGCCGAACAGGCCTCTTGAACACCGGGGAGCTGTTTTTT,CASSRTGLLNTGELFF
TRBV7-6,once,TRBD2,TRBJ2-2,TGTGCCAGCAGCGTACGTACTAGCGGGGGGAACACCGGGGAGCTGTTTTTT,CASSVRTSGGNTGELFF
TRBV4-1,few,.,TRBJ2-7,TGCGCCAGCAGCCAAGATGGGCTAGCGAGCTCCTACGAGCAGTACTTC,CASSQDGLASSYEQYF
TRBV30,.,TRBD1,TRBJ2-7,TGTGCCTGGAGTCCACAGGGGGCGGTGGGGCAGTACTTC,CAWSPQGAVGQYF
TRBV7-9,.,.,TRBJ2-7,TGTGCCAGCAGCAACACGGCGACGGGAAGCTCCTACGAGCAGTACTTC,CASSNTATGSSYEQYF
TRBV27,.,TRBD1,TRBJ1-2,TGTGCCAGCACCCCCCGGGGGGGGGAGGGGGCAACCTCTAACTATGGCTACACCTTC,CASTPRGGEGATSNYGYTF
TRBV6-5,few,.,TRBJ1-1,TGTGCCAGCAGTTACACGGACAGGAACACTGAAGCTTTCTTT,CASSYTDRNTEAFF
TRBV7-6,few,.,TRBJ1-2,TGTGCCAGCAGCTTAGCTGCAGGGGATAACTATGGCTACACCTTC,CASSLAAGDNYGYTF
TRBV6-5,.,TRBD2,TRBJ2-1,TGTGCCAGCAGTCTAGCGGGGAATTACAATGAGCAGTTCTTC,CASSLAGNYNEQFF
TRBV13,medium-sized,TRBD1,TRBJ1-3,TGTGCCAGCAGCTCTCTAACCCCGACAGGGGTTGAAGGTGCTGGTGGAAACACCATATATTTT,CASSSLTPTGVEGAGGNTIYF
TRBV4-3,.,.,TRBJ2-3,TGCGCCAGCAGCCAAGGGTACTACAAAACAGATACGCAGTATTTT,CASSQGYYKTDTQYF
TRBV5-1,.,.,TRBJ1-1,TGCGCCAGCGGGACACCCATGAACACTGAAGCTTTCTTT,CASGTPMNTEAFF
TRBV6-5,.,.,TRBJ1-1,TGTGCCAGCAGGGGGGCCATGAACACTGAAGCTTTCTTT,CASRGAMNTEAFF
TRBV10-3,few,.,TRBJ1-1,TGTGCCATCCTCAGGGGAGCTGAAGCTTTCTTT,CAILRGAEAFF
TRBV7-6,few,.,TRBJ1-2,TGTGCCAGCAGCTTAGTGGTCGGAGAAGGCTACACCTTC,CASSLVVGEGYTF
TRBV2,.,.,TRBJ1-2,TGTGCCAGACAGGGATTCTATGGCGGCTACACCTTC,CARQGFYGGYTF
TRBV7-6,medium-sized,.,TRBJ1-2,TGTGCCAGCAGCTTAGTAGCCGGGATACCAAGCTATGGCTACACCTTC,CASSLVAGIPSYGYTF
TRBV19,.,.,TRBJ1-4,TGTGCCAGTAGTATTTTGGAGGGACGCGGTATTTCTTTTGGAAAACTGTTTTTT,CASSILEGRGISFGKLFF
TRBV9,few,.,TRBJ1-3,TGTGCCAGCAGCGGTAACAGGGCCCACTCTGGAAACACCATATATTTT,CASSGNRAHSGNTIYF
TRBV30,few,.,TRBJ2-7,TGTGCCTGGAGTTGGGCATCCTCCTACGAGCAGTACTTC,CAWSWASSYEQYF
TRBV11-2,.,.,TRBJ2-7,TGTGCCAGCAGCTTTAGCAGGGGAACCTACGAGCAGTACTTC,CASSFSRGTYEQYF
TRBV5-1,medium-sized,TRBD2,TRBJ2-7,TGCGCCAGCAGCCGGGGGACTAGCGGGAGGTACGAGCAGTACTTC,CASSRGTSGRYEQYF
TRBV13,medium-sized,.,TRBJ2-2,TGTGCCAGCAGCCCAGAAAATTCCGGGGAGCTGTTTTTT,CASSPENSGELFF
TRBV27,.,.,TRBJ2-7,TGTGCCAGCAGTTGGGCAGGTGAGCAGTACTTC,CASSWAGEQYF
TRBV6-6,medium-sized,.,TRBJ1-1,TGTGCCAGCAGTTACTCTGTAATTGAAGCTTTCTTT,CASSYSVIEAFF
TRBV6-1,.,TRBD2,TRBJ2-1,TGTGCCAGCAGTGAAGGGGTAGCGGGGCCCCCTTTGGACTACAATGAGCAGTTCTTC,CASSEGVAGPPLDYNEQFF
TRBV27,few,.,TRBJ1-5,TGTGCCAGCAGCCTGGCGGGGGGAGGTAATCAGCCCCAGCATTTT,CASSLAGGGNQPQHF
TRBV30,few,TRBD1,TRBJ2-1,TGTGCCTGGAGTGCGACAGGGTACAATGAGCAGTTCTTC,CAWSATGYNEQFF
TRBV5-4,.,TRBD2,TRBJ2-7,TGTGCCAGCAGCTGGGGACTAGCGGGGGGGGCCTTCGAGCAGTACTTC,CASSWGLAGGAFEQYF
TRBV4-2,.,.,TRBJ1-4,TGTGCCAGCAGCCAAGTCCCCCAGGGTCGGGAAAAACTGTTTTTT,CASSQVPQGREKLFF
TRBV5-6,.,.,TRBJ1-2,TGTGCCAGCAGCCCTCTGGCGGGAGGGCGTAGGCTCTCTGGCTACACCTTC,CASSPLAGGRRLSGYTF
TRBV7-9,.,.,TRBJ2-2,TGTGCCAGCAGCTCCGAGGTGGTCGGGGAGCTGTTTTTT,CASSSEVVGELFF
TRBV9,.,TRBD1,TRBJ2-7,TGTGCCAGCAGCGACAGGGGGCTGCAGTACTTC,CASSDRGLQYF
TRBV6-1,few,TRBD2,TRBJ2-5,TGTGCCAGCAGCGGGGAGGCGGGGGGCGGCGAGACCCAGTACTTC,CASSGEAGGGETQYF
TRBV19,.,.,TRBJ1-2,TGTGCCAGTAGTATAAGTAGTATATTCGGGAGGAACTATGGCTACACCTTC,CASSISSIFGRNYGYTF
TRBV4-1,.,TRBD1,TRBJ1-2,TGCGCCAGCAACCCGGGACAGGCGATTAACTATGGCTACACCTTC,CASNPGQAINYGYTF
TRBV7-3,.,.,TRBJ2-1,TGTGCCAGCAGCCTAGCGTCGAGGGGGCGGAATGAGCAGTTCTTC,CASSLASRGRNEQFF
TRBV6-5,.,.,TRBJ1-1,TGTGCCAGCAGTTACACGTACGGGAGGGGCACTGAAGCTTTCTTT,CASSYTYGRGTEAFF
TRBV7-9,medium-sized,.,TRBJ1-4,TGTGCCAGCAGCCTCTACAGGGCCAGATTACCTAATGAAAAACTGTTTTTT,CASSLYRARLPNEKLFF
TRBV28,.,TRBD1,TRBJ2-7,TGTGCCAGCAGTTTAACCTGGGACAGCTCCTACTACGAGCAGTACTTC,CASSLTWDSSYYEQYF
TRBV4-1,few,.,TRBJ2-7,TGCGCCAGCAGCCAAGTCTCCGGGAGCTCCTACGAGCAGTACTTC,CASSQVSGSSYEQYF
TRBV30,.,.,TRBJ1-1,TGTGCCTGGACCTTAGGGGGAGTCACTGAAGCTTTCTTT,CAWTLGGVTEAFF
TRBV10-3,few,.,TRBJ2-7,TGTGCCATCAGTACTGTACAGGGTCCCACCCCCTACGAGCAGTACTTC,CAISTVQGPTPYEQYF
TRBV7-7,.,.,TRBJ2-5,TGTGCCAGCAGCTTAGGGGTACTCGCGGGAGAGACCCAGTACTTC,CASSLGVLAGETQYF
TRBV4-3,few,.,TRBJ2-1,TGCGCCAGCAGCCAAGGTACTCCTCTCTACAATGAGCAGTTCTTC,CASSQGTPLYNEQFF
TRBV13,few,.,TRBJ2-3,TGTGCCAGCAGCTTAGTTTTGGTTCCTCGGGCGCAGTATTTT,CASSLVLVPRAQYF